Described below is a single T cell receptor beta chain sequence and its context. A single record per CDR3 protein comes from TCRdb applying MiXCR to the 5' RACE reads. Here the sample spans fewer than 250,000 distinct CDR3 sequences, less than 8% being singletons. The data stem from a study of identical twins. This CDR3 is built from 17 residues. Trimming took off 8 bases at V and 0 bases at J, with 21 bases between the two ends. Germline loops: CDR1 SNHLY, CDR2 FYNNEI. This sample also appeared in a second study, on yellow fever vaccine responses in identical twins.

The chain employs TRBV2 and TRBJ2-3; tentatively, D is TRBD1 or TRBD2 (5 bases each). The sequence came from a woman younger than 30 in good health. Source material: memory (CD45RO+) T cells sorted from blood. CDR3 loop: CASLRPGTNPSTDTQYF. The CDR3 DNA is TGTGCCAGCCTCCGCCCCGGGACCAACCCTAGCACAGATACGCAGTATTTT.